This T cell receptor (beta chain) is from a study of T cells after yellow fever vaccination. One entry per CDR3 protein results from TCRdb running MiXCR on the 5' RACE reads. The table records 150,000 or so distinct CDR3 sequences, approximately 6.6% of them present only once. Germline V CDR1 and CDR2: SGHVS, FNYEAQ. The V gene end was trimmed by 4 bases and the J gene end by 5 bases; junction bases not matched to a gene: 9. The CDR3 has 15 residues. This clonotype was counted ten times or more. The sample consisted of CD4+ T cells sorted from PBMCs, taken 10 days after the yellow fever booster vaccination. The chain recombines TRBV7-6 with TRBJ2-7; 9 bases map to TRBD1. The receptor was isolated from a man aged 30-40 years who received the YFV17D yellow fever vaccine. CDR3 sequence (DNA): TGTGCCAGCAGCTCGGCCGGGACAGGGTACCACGAGCAGTACTTC. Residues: CASSSAGTGYHEQYF.